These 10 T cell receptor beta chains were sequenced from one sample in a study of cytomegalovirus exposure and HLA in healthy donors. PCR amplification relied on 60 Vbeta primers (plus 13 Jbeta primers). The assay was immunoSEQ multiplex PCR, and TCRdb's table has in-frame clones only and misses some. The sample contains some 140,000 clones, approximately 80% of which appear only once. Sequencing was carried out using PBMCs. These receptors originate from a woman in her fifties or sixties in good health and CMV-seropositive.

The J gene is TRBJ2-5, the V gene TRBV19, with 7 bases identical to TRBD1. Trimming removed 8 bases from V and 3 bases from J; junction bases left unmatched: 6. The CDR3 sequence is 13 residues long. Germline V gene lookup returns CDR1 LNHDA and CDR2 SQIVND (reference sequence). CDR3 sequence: CASAGTEKETQYF. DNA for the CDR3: TGTGCCAGTGCCGGGACAGAAAAAGAGACCCAGTACTTC. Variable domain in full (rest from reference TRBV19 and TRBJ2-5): DGGITQSPKYLFRKEGQNVTLSCEQNLNHDAMYWYRQDPGQGLRLIYYSQIVNDFQKGDIAEGYSVSREKKESFPLTVTSAQKNPTAFYLCASAGTEKETQYFGPGTRLLVL.

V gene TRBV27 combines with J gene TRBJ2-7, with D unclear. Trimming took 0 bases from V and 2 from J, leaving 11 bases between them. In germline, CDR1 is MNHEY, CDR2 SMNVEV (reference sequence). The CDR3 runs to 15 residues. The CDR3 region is CASSLSKQFAYEQYF. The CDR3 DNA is TGTGCCAGCAGTTTATCGAAACAGTTCGCCTACGAGCAGTACTTC.

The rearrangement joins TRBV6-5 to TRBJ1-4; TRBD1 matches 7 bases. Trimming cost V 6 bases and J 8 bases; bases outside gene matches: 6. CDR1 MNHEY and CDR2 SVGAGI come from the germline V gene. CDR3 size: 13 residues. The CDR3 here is CASRDRAWEKLFF. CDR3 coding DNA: TGTGCCAGCAGAGACAGGGCGTGGGAAAAACTGTTTTTT.

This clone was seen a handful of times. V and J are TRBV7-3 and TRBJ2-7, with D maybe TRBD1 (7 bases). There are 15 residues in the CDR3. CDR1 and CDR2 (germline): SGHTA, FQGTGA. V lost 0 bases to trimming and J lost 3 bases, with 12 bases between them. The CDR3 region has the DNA TGTGCCAGCAGCTTAACGGGCAGGGGGGACTACGAGCAGTACTTC. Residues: CASSLTGRGDYEQYF.

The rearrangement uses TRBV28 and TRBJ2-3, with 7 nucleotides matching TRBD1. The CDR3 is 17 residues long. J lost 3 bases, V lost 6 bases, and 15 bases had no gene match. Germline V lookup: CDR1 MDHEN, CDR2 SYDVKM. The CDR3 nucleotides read TGTGCCAGCAGCCAGAACAGGGGCCAAGTCGGAACAGATACGCAGTATTTT. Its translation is CASSQNRGQVGTDTQYF.

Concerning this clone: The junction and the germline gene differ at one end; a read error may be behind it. The CDR3 here is CASSSLSRDSYDPHF. CDR3 nucleotides: TGTGCCAGCAGTTCTCTATCCCGGGACTCATACGACCCACACTTC. This chain uses TRBV28 with TRBJ2-7; TRBD2 might be the D (6 bases). This CDR3 has 15 amino acids. The germline V gene encodes CDR1 MDHEN and CDR2 SYDVKM.

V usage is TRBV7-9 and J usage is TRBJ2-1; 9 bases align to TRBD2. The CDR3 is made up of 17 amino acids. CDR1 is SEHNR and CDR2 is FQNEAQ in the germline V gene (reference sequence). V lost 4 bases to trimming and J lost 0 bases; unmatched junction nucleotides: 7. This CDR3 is CASSWISGGSSYNEQFF. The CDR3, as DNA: TGTGCCAGCAGCTGGATTAGCGGGGGAAGCTCCTACAATGAGCAGTTCTTC.

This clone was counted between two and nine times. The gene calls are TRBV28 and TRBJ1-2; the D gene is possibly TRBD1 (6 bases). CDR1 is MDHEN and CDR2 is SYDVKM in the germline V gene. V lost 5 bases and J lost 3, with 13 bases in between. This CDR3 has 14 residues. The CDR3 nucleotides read TGTGCCAGCAGTGGGCGCAGGGGTGACTATGGCTACACCTTC. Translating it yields CASSGRRGDYGYTF.

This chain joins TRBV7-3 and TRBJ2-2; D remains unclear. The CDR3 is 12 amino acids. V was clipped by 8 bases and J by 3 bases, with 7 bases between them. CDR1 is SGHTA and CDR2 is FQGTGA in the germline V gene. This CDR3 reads CASGLDTGELFF. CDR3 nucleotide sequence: TGTGCCAGCGGCCTTGACACCGGGGAGCTGTTTTTT.

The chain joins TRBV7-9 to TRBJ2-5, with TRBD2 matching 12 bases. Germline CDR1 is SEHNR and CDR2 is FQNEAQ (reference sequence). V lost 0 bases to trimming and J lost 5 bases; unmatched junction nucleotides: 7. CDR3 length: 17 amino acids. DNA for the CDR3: TGTGCCAGCAGCTTAGCGCCTAGCGGGGGGGCCTGGGAGACCCAGTACTTC. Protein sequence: CASSLAPSGGAWETQYF.